This TCR beta chain was captured by sequencing in a study of T cells in Graves' hyperthyroidism and ophthalmopathy. This clonotype appeared once. This CDR3 has 15 residues. Trimming shortened V by 6 bases and J by 6 bases, and 17 bases separated the two germline ends. CDR1 is MNHNS, CDR2 SASEGT, per germline. RNA transcripts yielded amplified TCR beta CDR3 regions. The HTBI primer set was used in a first-round RT-PCR of the TCR CDR3. Each CDR3 protein is one row after TCRdb ran MiXCR on the multiplex PCR reads. The sample consists of around 500,000 distinct CDR3 sequences, 22% of them appearing once. The sequence derives from a woman in her 70s with Graves' ophthalmopathy. The sequencing sample was made of blood. This sequence joins TRBV6-1 and TRBJ2-2; D is unresolved. CDR3 in amino acids: CASSQVSVGSGELFF. CDR3 sequence (DNA): TGTGCCAGCAGCCAAGTTTCCGTGGGCTCCGGGGAGCTGTTTTTT.